This T cell receptor (beta chain) is drawn from a study of cytomegalovirus exposure and HLA in healthy donors. Study-wide results and limits: First-cohort TCR clusters were later found to tend to co-occur in the approximately 110 validation repertoires.

The method was immunoSEQ multiplex PCR; TCRdb's version includes in-frame clones alone and lacks a portion of them. Of fewer than 400,000 clones in the sample, roughly 86% are singletons; the top ten hold around 0.96%. Germline values: CDR1 SNHLY, CDR2 FYNNEI. Trimming removed 5 bases from V and 1 base from J, with 11 bases in between. CDR3 length: 14 amino acids. Comments on this clone: Its antigen is undetermined.

Sample: PBMCs. This receptor was obtained from a man in his thirties or forties in good health and CMV-seronegative. This chain joins TRBV2 and TRBJ1-1, with D perhaps matching TRBD1 (6 bases). CDR3 region: CASSPRGQNTEAFF. DNA for the CDR3: TGTGCCAGCAGTCCGAGGGGACAGAACACTGAAGCTTTCTTT.